Following are 7 T cell receptor beta chains from one sample sequenced in a study of patients and donors after allogeneic stem cell transplantation. TCRdb fed the RT-PCR reads into MiXCR, producing one record per CDR3 protein. The repertoire consists of some 150,000 distinct CDR3 sequences, with roughly two fifths occurring once and the leading ten covering less than 60%. The sequenced material came from blood, either unsorted or a sorted T cell fraction (not recorded which). The receptors here all came from a human donor who was either an allogeneic HSCT recipient or a stem cell or donor lymphocyte infusion donor (not recorded which). It is not recorded whose cells these are; they may come from a transplant donor.

The gene calls are TRBV29-1 and TRBJ1-1; D is ambiguous. The CDR3 covers 12 residues. Per the germline V gene, CDR1 is SQVTM and CDR2 is ANQGSEA. V was trimmed by 3 bases and J by 5 bases, leaving 10 bases between them. CDR3 coding DNA: TGCAGCGTTGATAGGGCGGGTACTGAAGCTTTCTTT. Translation gives CSVDRAGTEAFF.

The rearrangement links TRBV12-3 or TRBV12-4 to TRBJ2-6; the D is unclear. The CDR3 extends over 13 amino acids. V dropped 6 bases and J dropped 1 base, with 4 bases sitting between them. CDR3 protein: CASRTSGANVLTF. The CDR3 bases are TGTGCCAGCAGAACGTCTGGGGCCAACGTCCTGACTTTC.

This clonotype was counted only a few times. This chain links TRBV10-3 with TRBJ2-3; D gene unclear. V lost 2 bases, J lost 5 bases, and 11 bases lay in between. CDR1 and CDR2 (germline): ENHRY, SYGVKD. The CDR3 spans 14 residues. CDR3 residues: CAISEGTMGDTQYF. The CDR3 DNA reads as TGTGCCATCAGTGAGGGCACGATGGGAGATACGCAGTATTTT.

J is TRBJ1-5 and V is TRBV12-3 or TRBV12-4, with D unresolved. The CDR3 consists of 16 residues. V was trimmed by 5 bases and J by 4 bases, leaving 18 bases between them. In DNA form, the CDR3 reads TGTGCCAGCAGTCTGCCAGGCCGGGAAGCGAATCAGCCCCAGCATTTT. Its protein is CASSLPGREANQPQHF.

This clonotype was seen a handful of times. The chain is built from TRBV4-2 and TRBJ1-1; maybe TRBD1 (6 bases). Looked up from germline, CDR1 is LGHNA and CDR2 is YNFKEQ. There are 14 residues in the CDR3. Trimming removed 3 bases at V and 4 bases at J, with 12 bases between. This CDR3 is CASSQAQGGTEAFF. The DNA of the CDR3 is TGTGCCAGCAGCCAGGCTCAAGGGGGCACTGAAGCTTTCTTT.

V and J are TRBV5-1 and TRBJ1-4; D remains unclear. Germline assignment: CDR1 SGHRS and CDR2 YFSETQ. The CDR3 length is 14 residues. V gave up 4 bases and J gave up 0 bases, with 7 bases separating them. DNA of the CDR3: TGCGCCAGCAGCCCTGGAACAACTAATGAAAAACTGTTTTTT. Translating gives CASSPGTTNEKLFF.

In this sample, this clonotype turned up a few times. The chain is built from TRBV27 and TRBJ2-7, with 8 bases fitting TRBD2. In germline, CDR1 is MNHEY, CDR2 SMNVEV (reference sequence). This CDR3 contains 14 residues. Losses at the gene ends were 2 bases for V and 5 bases for J; bases not matched to a gene: 5. Written as DNA, the CDR3 is TGTGCCAGCAGTTTAGCGGGGGGCCTGAACGAGCAGTACTTC. Its translation is CASSLAGGLNEQYF.